The 28 T cell receptor beta chains presented below share a single source sample, sequenced in a study of blood T cell repertoires in COVID-19. Using immunoSEQ multiplex PCR, the repertoire was profiled, and TCRdb retains in-frame clones only, with some absent. This table holds approximately 220,000 clones, roughly four fifths found once. Sample: peripheral blood. These receptors came from a woman younger than 45 who had recovered from COVID-19.

This sequence joins TRBV4-1 and TRBJ2-3; D gene uncertain. Trimming cost V 4 bases and J 2 bases, with 4 bases left between them. The CDR3 runs to 12 residues. Germline assignment: CDR1 MGHRA and CDR2 YSYEKL. CDR3 coding DNA: TGCGCCAGCAGCCCAAACACAGATACGCAGTATTTT. Its protein product is CASSPNTDTQYF.

The chain couples TRBV27 to TRBJ1-2; 7 bases align to TRBD1. The V segment lost 5 bases and the J segment 8 bases; nucleotides outside the gene matches: 14. The CDR3 runs to 15 residues. Per germline, CDR1 MNHEY and CDR2 SMNVEV (reference sequence). The CDR3 is CASSPSTGQLGGYTF. The CDR3, as DNA: TGTGCCAGCAGTCCTAGCACGGGACAGCTGGGAGGCTACACCTTC.

The chain couples TRBV9 to TRBJ2-3; tentative D call: TRBD2 (5 bases). V was clipped by 4 bases and J by 0 bases, with 15 bases between them. CDR1 SGDLS and CDR2 YYNGEE come from the germline V gene. The CDR3 loop spans 16 amino acids. In DNA form, the CDR3 reads TGTGCCAGCAGCTCCCCCGGGCTAGCCAGCACAGATACGCAGTATTTT. This sequence encodes CASSSPGLASTDTQYF. The full variable domain, rest sourced from reference TRBV9 and TRBJ2-3, is DSGVTQTPKHLITATGQRVTLRCSPRSGDLSVYWYQQSLDQGLQFLIQYYNGEERAKGNILERFSAQQFPDLHSELNLSSLELGDSALYFCASSSPGLASTDTQYFGPGTRLTVL.

This clone came up a few times. The CDR3 sequence is CASSHIPGQGAAGELFF. In DNA, the CDR3 is TGCGCCAGCAGCCATATCCCGGGACAGGGGGCCGCCGGGGAGCTGTTTTTT. The chain combines TRBV4-1 with TRBJ2-2; 12 bases line up with TRBD1. The CDR3 has 17 residues. Germline lookup yields CDR1 MGHRA and CDR2 YSYEKL. The trim removed 3 bases at V and 6 bases at J, leaving 8 bases unmatched.

The rearrangement links TRBV5-4 to TRBJ2-4; weak D call: TRBD2 (5 bases). CDR1 SGHNT and CDR2 YYREEE come from the germline V gene (reference sequence). V was shortened by 0 bases and J by 0 bases, with 7 bases between the two germline ends. The CDR3 is 15 residues long. The CDR3 DNA sequence: TGTGCCAGCAGCTTGGGGGGAGTAGCCAAAAACATTCAGTACTTC. Translating gives CASSLGGVAKNIQYF.

The genes are TRBV5-6 and TRBJ1-2; D unresolved. The germline V and J ends were trimmed by 4 bases and 4 bases, with 14 bases remaining between them. Germline CDR1 and CDR2: SGHDT and YYEEEE. The CDR3 loop spans 14 amino acids. CDR3 residues: CASSVNRRTYGYTF. For the CDR3, the DNA is TGTGCCAGCAGCGTGAATCGGAGAACCTATGGCTACACCTTC.

This clone appeared a few times. The chain is built from TRBV4-1 and TRBJ2-5; 7 positions match TRBD2. Germline lookup yields CDR1 MGHRA and CDR2 YSYEKL. The CDR3 length is 16 residues. V lost 5 bases to trimming and J lost 2 bases; unmatched junction nucleotides: 11. The CDR3 bases are TGCGCCAGCAGCACCAGAGGGACTACCAATCAAGAGACCCAGTACTTC. It is translated as CASSTRGTTNQETQYF.

This chain uses TRBV6-1 with TRBJ2-5; 8 bases fit TRBD1. This CDR3 is built from 16 residues. Looked up from germline, CDR1 is MNHNS and CDR2 is SASEGT. Trimming removed 0 bases from V and 2 bases from J; junction bases left unmatched: 5. The DNA of the CDR3 is TGTGCCAGCAGTGAAGCTACAACAGGGGGGCAAGAGACCCAGTACTTC. It translates to CASSEATTGGQETQYF.

This clone turned up a few times. J is TRBJ2-2 and V is TRBV4-2; no definite D call. The germline V and J ends were trimmed by 0 bases and 6 bases, with 8 bases remaining between them. This CDR3 region has 14 residues. Germline V lookup: CDR1 LGHNA, CDR2 YNFKEQ. CDR3 DNA: TGTGCCAGCAGCCAAGATAAGGAGCCCGGGGAGCTGTTTTTT. It encodes CASSQDKEPGELFF.

This clone was seen a few times. The chain has TRBV27 and TRBJ2-7; a weak D match, TRBD1 (6 bases). The V gene lost 0 bases and the J gene lost 0 bases, with 9 bases spanning the gap. The CDR3 loop spans 15 amino acids. Germline V gene lookup returns CDR1 MNHEY and CDR2 SMNVEV (reference sequence). Written as DNA, the CDR3 is TGTGCCAGCAGTTTATCGAAAGGGGGCTCCTACGAGCAGTACTTC. Translated: CASSLSKGGSYEQYF.

V gene TRBV28 combines with J gene TRBJ2-7; tentative D call: TRBD1 (7 bases). V shed 5 bases and J shed 0 bases, with 17 bases lying between them. Germline V lookup: CDR1 MDHEN, CDR2 SYDVKM. The length of the CDR3 is 16 residues. DNA of the CDR3: TGTGCCAGCAGTGTACCGCGGGGACAGTACTCCTACGAGCAGTACTTC. Amino acids: CASSVPRGQYSYEQYF.

The chain combines TRBV2 with TRBJ2-3, with D possibly TRBD1 on 6 matching bases. The germline CDR1 and CDR2 sequences are SNHLY and FYNNEI. The CDR3 spans 11 residues. Trimming stripped 6 bases from V and 11 bases from J, with 12 bases between. CDR3 amino acids: CASRAPGQQYF. The CDR3 DNA follows: TGTGCCAGCAGAGCCCCGGGACAGCAGTATTTT.

CDR3 bases: TGTGCCAGTAGTATCCGACCTCTAGATATGGAGCGGTTAAGGCGAGATACGCAGTATTTT. As protein: CASSIRPLDMERLRRDTQYF. V gene TRBV19 combines with J gene TRBJ2-3; a possible D gene is TRBD2 (5 bases). V shed 3 bases and J shed 5 bases, with 30 bases lying between them. There are 20 residues in the CDR3. Germline-derived CDR1 and CDR2 are LNHDA and SQIVND (reference sequence).

The chain uses TRBV6-1 and TRBJ1-5, with 10 bases identical to TRBD1. CDR1 is MNHNS and CDR2 is SASEGT in the germline V gene. This CDR3 spans 18 amino acids. The J segment lost 4 bases and the V segment lost 4 bases, leaving 13 bases of the junction unmatched. As DNA, the CDR3 is TGTGCCAGCAGTGTGGACAGGGGGGAAGCGTACAGAAATCAGCCCCAGCATTTT. It is translated as CASSVDRGEAYRNQPQHF.

The rearrangement joins TRBV19 to TRBJ2-3, with D tentatively TRBD1 (5 bases). This CDR3 is built from 14 residues. The V and J ends lost 4 bases and 1 base respectively, with 9 bases between them. CDR1 is LNHDA, CDR2 SQIVND, per germline (reference sequence). CDR3 sequence (DNA): TGTGCCAGTAGTACCCAAGGGGGCACAGATACGCAGTATTTT. It codes for CASSTQGGTDTQYF.

The chain recombines TRBV24-1 with TRBJ2-3; 9 nucleotides agree with TRBD1. V was clipped by 3 bases and J by 4 bases; unmatched bases: 4. Germline V gives CDR1 KGHDR, CDR2 SFDVKD. This CDR3 is built from 15 residues. Here the CDR3 reads CATSDPGQGADTQYF. In DNA, the CDR3 is TGTGCCACCAGTGATCCGGGACAGGGTGCAGATACGCAGTATTTT.

This clone appeared a single time. The gene calls are TRBV15 and TRBJ2-7; 9 bases are a match to TRBD1. This CDR3 region has 16 residues. V gave up 3 bases and J gave up 4 bases; unmatched junction bases: 10. Germline-derived CDR1 and CDR2 are LNHNV and YYDKDF (reference sequence). The CDR3 sequence is CATSSTGGPSVYEQYF. The CDR3 DNA reads as TGTGCCACCAGCAGTACAGGGGGCCCTTCAGTTTACGAGCAGTACTTC.

By frequency in the sample, this clone is medium-sized. V is TRBV6-4 and J is TRBJ2-1; 12 nucleotides match TRBD2. The CDR3 contains 15 residues. The J segment lost 7 bases and the V segment lost 1 base, leaving 2 bases of the junction unmatched. CDR1 MRHNA and CDR2 SNTAGT come from the germline V gene. DNA of the CDR3: TGTGCCAGCAGTGACTATGGGACTAGCGGGAATGAGCAGTTCTTC. It translates to CASSDYGTSGNEQFF.

J is TRBJ2-3 and V is TRBV14, with TRBD2 matching over 8 bases. The V and J ends lost 0 bases and 2 bases, in that order; junction bases with no gene match: 7. The germline CDR1 and CDR2 sequences are SGHDN and FVKESK. CDR3 size: 17 residues. CDR3 bases: TGTGCCAGCAGCCAAGATTACGGAGCGGGAGTCACAGATACGCAGTATTTT. This translates into CASSQDYGAGVTDTQYF.

The rearrangement joins TRBV7-3 to TRBJ2-1, with 7 positions matching TRBD2. From germline, CDR1 is SGHTA and CDR2 FQGTGA. The CDR3 totals 12 residues. The junction had 4 bases not matched to a gene; V was cut back by 5 bases and J by 9 bases. CDR3 region: CASSGTKGEQFF. Here the CDR3 DNA reads TGTGCCAGCAGCGGGACTAAGGGTGAGCAGTTCTTC.

This chain uses TRBV4-2 with TRBJ2-2; 7 bases line up with TRBD2. Trimming at V came to 3 bases and at J to 5 bases, leaving 6 bases not matched to a gene. Germline lookup yields CDR1 LGHNA and CDR2 YNFKEQ. This CDR3 is 15 amino acids long. The CDR3 protein is CASSQILADTGELFF. CDR3 sequence (DNA): TGTGCCAGCAGCCAGATCCTAGCGGATACCGGGGAGCTGTTTTTT.

The chain recombines TRBV11-2 with TRBJ2-7; no reliable D call. The CDR3 has 13 amino acids. CDR1 and CDR2 (germline): SGHAT, FQNNGV. V was cut by 1 base and J by 3 bases, with 7 bases left in between. CDR3 amino acids: CASSLVRSYEQYF. The DNA of the CDR3 is TGTGCCAGCAGCTTAGTACGGAGCTACGAGCAGTACTTC.

V and J are TRBV7-6 and TRBJ2-1; D gene uncertain. The CDR3 runs to 17 residues. Trimming stripped 2 bases from V and 0 bases from J, with 14 bases between. Germline CDR1 is SGHVS and CDR2 is FNYEAQ. The CDR3 DNA is TGTGCCAGCAGCTTAAGGTCGGCGGAGAGCTCCTACAATGAGCAGTTCTTC. Its translation: CASSLRSAESSYNEQFF.

The V and J genes are TRBV5-1 and TRBJ2-6; D is perhaps TRBD1 (6 bases). This CDR3 contains 16 residues. Looked up from germline, CDR1 is SGHRS and CDR2 is YFSETQ. V was shortened by 0 bases and J by 0 bases, with 7 bases between the two germline ends. The CDR3 here is CASSLEGVSGANVLTF. The CDR3 DNA reads TGCGCCAGCAGCTTGGAGGGGGTCTCTGGGGCCAACGTCCTGACTTTC.

The V call is TRBV5-1, the J call TRBJ2-7; D might be TRBD1 (5 bases). The V gene lost 0 bases and the J gene lost 3 bases, with 10 bases spanning the gap. This CDR3 comprises 14 residues. The germline gives CDR1 SGHRS, CDR2 YFSETQ. CDR3 DNA sequence: TGCGCCAGCAGCTTGGTAACAGGAGTCTACGAGCAGTACTTC. As protein: CASSLVTGVYEQYF.

The V gene is TRBV11-2, the J gene TRBJ2-1, with D uncertain. Trimming cost V 4 bases and J 8 bases, with 18 bases left between them. CDR1 and CDR2 (germline): SGHAT, FQNNGV. The CDR3 is 15 amino acids. CDR3 in DNA: TGTGCCAGCAGCTATGATACGGCCGCGGTGGATGAGCAGTTCTTC. Translation: CASSYDTAAVDEQFF. Based on the CDR3 plus reference TRBV11-2 and TRBJ2-1, the full variable domain is EAGVAQSPRYKIIEKRQSVAFWCNPISGHATLYWYQQILGQGPKLLIQFQNNGVVDDSQLPKDRFSAERLKGVDSTLKIQPAKLEDSAVYLCASSYDTAAVDEQFFGPGTRLTVL.

The chain has TRBV9 and TRBJ1-2; 8 bases agree with TRBD1. The trim removed 3 bases at V and 7 bases at J, leaving 8 bases unmatched. The CDR3 runs to 14 residues. Germline assignment: CDR1 SGDLS and CDR2 YYNGEE. This CDR3 is CASSAALTGVGYTF. The CDR3 bases are TGTGCCAGCAGCGCAGCACTGACAGGGGTTGGCTACACCTTC.

The CDR3 sequence: CATSREYGGSYNEQFF. Written as DNA, the CDR3 is TGTGCCACCAGCAGAGAGTATGGCGGGAGCTACAATGAGCAGTTCTTC. This chain joins TRBV15 and TRBJ2-1, with 7 nucleotides matching TRBD2. The CDR3 has 16 residues. Germline CDR1 and CDR2: LNHNV and YYDKDF (reference sequence). V gave up 0 bases and J gave up 3 bases; unmatched junction bases: 5.